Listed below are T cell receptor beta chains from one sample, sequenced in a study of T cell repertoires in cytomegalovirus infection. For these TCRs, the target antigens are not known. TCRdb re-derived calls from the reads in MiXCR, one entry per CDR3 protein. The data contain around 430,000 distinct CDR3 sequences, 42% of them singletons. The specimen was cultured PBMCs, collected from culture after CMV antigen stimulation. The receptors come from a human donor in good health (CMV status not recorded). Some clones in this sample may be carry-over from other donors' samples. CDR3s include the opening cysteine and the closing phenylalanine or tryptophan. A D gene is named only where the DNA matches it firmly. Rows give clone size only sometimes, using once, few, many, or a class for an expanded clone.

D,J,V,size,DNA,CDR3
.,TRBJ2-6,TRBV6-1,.,TGTGCCAGCAGTGAAGTCCCTGTGCCGGGGACTGCAGGGGCCAACGTCCTGACTTTC,CASSEVPVPGTAGANVLTF
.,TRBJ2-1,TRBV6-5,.,TGTGCCAGCAGTTATGCGGCCAACAATGAGCAGTTCTTC,CASSYAANNEQFF
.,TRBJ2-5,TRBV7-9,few,TGTGCCAGCAGCCTATGGGCCCAGGGAAGAGAAGGGAAGACCCAGTACTTC,CASSLWAQGREGKTQYF
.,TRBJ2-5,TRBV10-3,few,TGTGCCATCAGTGAGACCATCGGGATCCAAGAGACCCAGTACTTC,CAISETIGIQETQYF
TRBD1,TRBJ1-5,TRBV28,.,TGTGCCAGCATTCTATCGTCAGGGGGACGTCAGCCCCAGCATTTT,CASILSSGGRQPQHF
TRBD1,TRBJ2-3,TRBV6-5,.,TGTGCCAGCAGAGCCGACAGGGGCGGATCAGATACGCAGTATTTT,CASRADRGGSDTQYF
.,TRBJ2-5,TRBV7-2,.,TGTGCCAGCAGCGGGGGGAGCGCCCTACGTGGAACCCAGTACTTC,CASSGGSALRGTQYF
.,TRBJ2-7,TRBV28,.,TGTGCCTGCCTCCGAGGGGGACACAGTTCATACGAGCAGTACTTC,CACLRGGHSSYEQYF
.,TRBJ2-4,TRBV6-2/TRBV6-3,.,TGTGCCAGCAGCACCGGGGGCGGGTTTGGCATTCAGTACTTC,CASSTGGGFGIQYF
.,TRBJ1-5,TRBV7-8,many,TGTGCCAGCAGGGCTTTGGGCTTCCAGCCCCAGCATTTT,CASRALGFQPQHF
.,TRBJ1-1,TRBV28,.,TGTGCCAGCTTCACCCCCGGTGAGTGGGGAGGGAACACTGAAGCTTTCTTT,CASFTPGEWGGNTEAFF
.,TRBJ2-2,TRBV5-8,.,TGTGCCAGCAGCTTGCCCAGGTCCAGGGTTGGCACCGGGGAGCTGTTTTTT,CASSLPRSRVGTGELFF
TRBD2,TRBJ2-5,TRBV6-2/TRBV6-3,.,TGTGCCAGCAGTTACTTCCCGGGACTAGCGAGTCAAGAGACCCAGTACTTC,CASSYFPGLASQETQYF
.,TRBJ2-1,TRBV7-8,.,TGTGCCGGGGGGCGGGCAAGCTCCTACAATGAGCAGTTCTTC,CAGGRASSYNEQFF
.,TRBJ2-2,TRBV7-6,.,TGTGCCAGCAGCTCCAAGAACACCGGGGAGCTGTTTTTT,CASSSKNTGELFF
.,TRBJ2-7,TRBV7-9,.,TGTGCCAGCAGCTCCTCCAATCGCGGATACTACGAGCAGTACTTC,CASSSSNRGYYEQYF
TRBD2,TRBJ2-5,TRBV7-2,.,TGTGCCAGCAGCCAGTGGACTAGCTTTGAGACCCAGTACTTC,CASSQWTSFETQYF
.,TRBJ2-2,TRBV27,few,TGTGCCAGCAGTTTACGGCTAGCCAGAGCAAAGACCGGGGAGCTGTTTTTT,CASSLRLARAKTGELFF
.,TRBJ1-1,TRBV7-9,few,TGTGCCAGCAGCCAGGACATGAACACTGAAGCTTTCTTT,CASSQDMNTEAFF
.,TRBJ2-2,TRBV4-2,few,TGTGCCAGCAGCCACGCCCTGGCGGGGACCCTCACCGGGGAGCTGTTTTTT,CASSHALAGTLTGELFF
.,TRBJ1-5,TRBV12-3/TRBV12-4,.,.,CASSSSGAYNQPQHF
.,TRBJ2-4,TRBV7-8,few,TGTGCCAGCAGCCCCGGATTAATGGTCTACAGCTACCTAGCCAAAAACATTCAGTACTTC,CASSPGLMVYSYLAKNIQYF